The rows below give T cell receptor beta chains drawn from one sample of a study of T-cell reconstitution after alpha-beta-depleted transplantation in children. MiXCR, applied by TCRdb to the PCR reads, yields one record per CDR3 protein. The repertoire includes 700,000 to 850,000 distinct CDR3 sequences, under 20% of them detected once, and under 6% sits in the top ten. The source material was PBMCs, mostly from graft donor cells, sampled 360 days after TCRalphabeta/CD19-depleted stem cell transplant. The receptors here all came from a male patient aged 10 to 17 who had a stem cell transplant for acute lymphoblastic leukemia, so the T cells may come from the graft donor. Both conserved end residues are part of each CDR3. D genes are given only for firm matches. The listing skips clone size in some rows; elsewhere it reads once, few, many or a size class.

clone_size | j_call | d_call | v_call | cdr3_nt | cdr3_aa
- | TRBJ2-7 | - | TRBV18 | TGTGCCAGCTCACCGAAGACAATTGGTGGCGAGCAGTACTTC | CASSPKTIGGEQYF
few | TRBJ2-7 | - | TRBV21-1 | TGTGCCAGCAGCCTTTCTCCCCCCTCGGGACACATTCCCTACGAGCAGTACTTC | CASSLSPPSGHIPYEQYF
few | TRBJ2-1 | TRBD2 | TRBV7-3 | TGTGCCAGCAGCTTAAAACTAGCGGGGCGTTACAATGAGCAGTTCTTC | CASSLKLAGRYNEQFF
few | TRBJ2-7 | TRBD2 | TRBV20-1 | TGCAGTGCGTATGGACTAGCGGGACCCTCCTACGAGCAGTACTTC | CSAYGLAGPSYEQYF
- | TRBJ1-2 | TRBD1 | TRBV7-2 | TGTGCCAGCAGCTTAAAAGGGACAGGGGGCTATGGCTACACCTTC | CASSLKGTGGYGYTF
- | TRBJ2-4 | - | TRBV10-2 | TGCGCCAGCAGTGAGTCTCCGACAAGAGTAGCCAAAAACATTCAGTACTTC | CASSESPTRVAKNIQYF
few | TRBJ2-1 | TRBD2 | TRBV5-1 | TGCGCCAGCAGCCTAGCGGGGGATAGCTCCTACAATGAGCAGTTCTTC | CASSLAGDSSYNEQFF
- | TRBJ2-1 | TRBD2 | TRBV4-1 | TGCGCCAGCAGCCAAAGCGGGACTAGCGGGTTGGGATGGAGTTACAATGAGCAGTTCTTC | CASSQSGTSGLGWSYNEQFF
few | TRBJ2-1 | - | TRBV7-9 | TGTGCCAGCAGCTTAAACCCAAGCTCCTACAATGAGCAGTTCTTC | CASSLNPSSYNEQFF
- | TRBJ2-5 | TRBD2 | TRBV7-7 | TGTGCCAGCAGCCACACCGGGACTAGGGGGGAGACCCAGTACTTC | CASSHTGTRGETQYF
few | TRBJ2-7 | TRBD1 | TRBV7-2 | TGTGCCAGCAGCTTAGGGACAGGGGCGACCTACGAGCAGTACTTC | CASSLGTGATYEQYF
few | TRBJ2-7 | - | TRBV6-1 | TGTGCCGGGGCCGGGACGGTATCCTACGAGCAGTACTTC | CAGAGTVSYEQYF
- | TRBJ2-1 | - | TRBV25-1 | TGTGCCAGCAGTGAATACGAGACAGGACGTACGCATGAGCAGTTCTTC | CASSEYETGRTHEQFF
- | TRBJ2-7 | - | TRBV11-2 | TGTGCCAGCAGCGACGCTCTTAGGGTTCCCATAATAAAGCAGTACTTC | CASSDALRVPIIKQYF
- | TRBJ2-1 | - | TRBV30 | TGTGCCTGGAGGGGACTTAGGTTCTTC | CAWRGLRFF
- | TRBJ1-4 | - | TRBV29-1 | TGCAGCGTTGAAGGCCCAGGGAGTGAAAAACTGTTTTTT | CSVEGPGSEKLFF
- | TRBJ1-5 | - | TRBV7-6 | TGTGCCAGCAGCTTGACCGACAATCAGCCCCAGCATTTT | CASSLTDNQPQHF
few | TRBJ2-1 | TRBD1 | TRBV5-1 | TGCGCCAGCAGCTTGGCTTCCCTACCGGGACAGGGTAACAATGAGCAGTTCTTC | CASSLASLPGQGNNEQFF
few | TRBJ1-6 | - | TRBV5-1 | TGCGCCAGCAGCGTTCACCTACGGGTCAACTATAATTCACCCCTCCACTTT | CASSVHLRVNYNSPLHF
few | TRBJ2-7 | TRBD1 | TRBV27 | TGTGCCAGCAGTCCGGGACAGGGGGGGAGGACATACGAGCAGTACTTC | CASSPGQGGRTYEQYF
- | TRBJ2-7 | - | TRBV10-3 | TGTGCCATCAGTGTGGGTTCCTCCTACGAGCAGTACTTC | CAISVGSSYEQYF
- | TRBJ1-1 | - | TRBV27 | TGTGCCAGCAGTTTGTGGCAGAACAATGAAGCTTTCTTT | CASSLWQNNEAFF
- | TRBJ2-5 | - | TRBV25-1 | TGTGCCAGCAGTGAAGGCAGGATTCGAGAAGAGACCCAGTACTTC | CASSEGRIREETQYF
few | TRBJ1-1 | TRBD1 | TRBV27 | TGTGCCAGCAGTTTTGCGGGGACAGGGATCACTGAAGCTTTCTTT | CASSFAGTGITEAFF
few | TRBJ2-1 | TRBD2 | TRBV19 | TGTGCCAGTAGAAAAGGACTAGCTTCCTACAATGAGCAGTTCTTC | CASRKGLASYNEQFF
- | TRBJ2-1 | - | TRBV29-1 | TGCAGCGTTGAAGATCTCACGCAGGGGGGTTACAATGAGCAGTTCTTC | CSVEDLTQGGYNEQFF
few | TRBJ2-1 | TRBD2 | TRBV9 | TGTGCCAGCAGTCAGACTAGCGGGAGGGCCAATGAGCAGTTCTTC | CASSQTSGRANEQFF
- | TRBJ2-7 | TRBD2 | TRBV7-3 | TGTGCCAGCAGCCCAGGGGGGGGGACTAGCTTTCTCTACGAGCAGTACTTC | CASSPGGGTSFLYEQYF
many | TRBJ2-1 | - | TRBV6-1 | TGTGCCAGCAGTGAATACCCGGACTCCTACAATGAGCAGTTCTTC | CASSEYPDSYNEQFF
- | TRBJ2-7 | - | TRBV5-1 | TGCGCCAGCAGCTTGTTTGGGGCTCGCGGGAAGACCTACGAGCAGTACTTC | CASSLFGARGKTYEQYF
- | TRBJ1-1 | - | TRBV19 | TGTGCCAGTAGTGTAGGGACGGGCACTGAAGCTTTCTTT | CASSVGTGTEAFF
few | TRBJ2-6 | - | TRBV19 | TGTGCCAGTAGTATGGTACTGGTCTCTGGGGCCAACGTCCTGACTTTC | CASSMVLVSGANVLTF
- | TRBJ2-7 | TRBD2 | TRBV29-1 | TGCAGCGCTGACAATCTAGCGGGAAACTCCTACGAGCAGTACTTC | CSADNLAGNSYEQYF
many | TRBJ2-5 | TRBD1 | TRBV29-1 | TGCAGCTTTGGGACAGGGGGGACGGCTGAGACCCAGTACTTC | CSFGTGGTAETQYF
- | TRBJ2-7 | - | TRBV4-2 | TGTGCCAGCAGCCAGACAGTCGCGGGTTACGAGCAGTACTTC | CASSQTVAGYEQYF
many | TRBJ2-3 | TRBD2 | TRBV9 | TGTGCCAGCAGCAACCAGCCGGGAGGGCCGACAGATACGCAGTATTTT | CASSNQPGGPTDTQYF
few | TRBJ2-6 | - | TRBV5-1 | TGCGCCAGCAGCCCGACCTCTGGGGCCAACGTCCTGACTTTC | CASSPTSGANVLTF
- | TRBJ1-5 | - | TRBV5-1 | TGCGCCAGCAGCCACTGGGGAAACCCTAATCAGCCCCAGCATTTT | CASSHWGNPNQPQHF
- | TRBJ1-3 | - | TRBV20-1 | TGCAGTGCTAGAAACCCAGGGGCGGGCGCTGGAAACACCATATATTTT | CSARNPGAGAGNTIYF
- | TRBJ2-1 | - | TRBV14 | TGTGCCAGCAGCCGCCCCAGGGGAACAGGCAATGAGCAGTTCTTC | CASSRPRGTGNEQFF
few | TRBJ1-6 | - | TRBV27 | TGTGCCAGCAGTTTATCGCAGGGTTTAAATTCACCCCTCCACTTT | CASSLSQGLNSPLHF
few | TRBJ2-2 | - | TRBV19 | TGTGCCAGTAGTCCCAGGGCCGGGGAGCTGTTTTTT | CASSPRAGELFF
few | TRBJ2-7 | - | TRBV3-1 | TGTGCCAGCAGCCAAGCGCTGAATAGAGAGCAGTACTTC | CASSQALNREQYF
few | TRBJ2-3 | - | TRBV19 | TGTGCCAGTAGTATAAGGCCGGGGCTTCAGATAGATACGCAGTATTTT | CASSIRPGLQIDTQYF
few | TRBJ2-3 | - | TRBV7-9 | TGTGCCAGCAGCTTAGACAGCCACACAGATACGCAGTATTTT | CASSLDSHTDTQYF